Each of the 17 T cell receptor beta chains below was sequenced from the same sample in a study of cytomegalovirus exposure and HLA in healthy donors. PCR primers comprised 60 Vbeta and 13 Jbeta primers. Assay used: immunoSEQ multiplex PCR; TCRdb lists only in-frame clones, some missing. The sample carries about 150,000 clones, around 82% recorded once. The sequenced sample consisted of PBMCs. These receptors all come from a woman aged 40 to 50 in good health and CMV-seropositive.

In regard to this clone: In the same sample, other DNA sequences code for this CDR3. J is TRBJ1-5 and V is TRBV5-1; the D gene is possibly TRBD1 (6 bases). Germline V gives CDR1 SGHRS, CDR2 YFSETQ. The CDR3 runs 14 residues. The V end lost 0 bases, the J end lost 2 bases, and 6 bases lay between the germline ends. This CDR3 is CASSLEGGNQPQHF. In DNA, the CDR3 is TGCGCCAGCAGCTTGGAGGGGGGCAATCAGCCCCAGCATTTT.

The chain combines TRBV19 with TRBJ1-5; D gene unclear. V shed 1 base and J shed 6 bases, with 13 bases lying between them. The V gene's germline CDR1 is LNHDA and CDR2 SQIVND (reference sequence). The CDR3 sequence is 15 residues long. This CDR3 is CASSIAPGISQPQHF. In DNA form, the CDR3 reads TGTGCCAGTAGTATAGCTCCGGGGATTTCTCAGCCCCAGCATTTT. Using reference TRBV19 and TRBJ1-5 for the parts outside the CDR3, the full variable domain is DGGITQSPKYLFRKEGQNVTLSCEQNLNHDAMYWYRQDPGQGLRLIYYSQIVNDFQKGDIAEGYSVSREKKESFPLTVTSAQKNPTAFYLCASSIAPGISQPQHFGDGTRLSIL.

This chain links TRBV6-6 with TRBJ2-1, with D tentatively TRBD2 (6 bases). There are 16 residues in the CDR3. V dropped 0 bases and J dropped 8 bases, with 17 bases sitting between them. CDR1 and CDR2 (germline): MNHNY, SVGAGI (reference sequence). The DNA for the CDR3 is TGTGCCAGCAGTTACTCGGATCGTCGGGGGTTCGATGAGCAGTTCTTC. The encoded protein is CASSYSDRRGFDEQFF.

The CDR3: CSVIQVRGYEQYF. In DNA, the CDR3 is TGCAGCGTTATTCAGGTCAGGGGCTACGAGCAGTACTTC. The chain carries TRBV29-1 and TRBJ2-7; maybe TRBD1 (6 bases). Germline CDR1 is SQVTM and CDR2 is ANQGSEA. CDR3 length: 13 amino acids. The germline V and J ends were trimmed by 5 bases and 3 bases, with 14 bases remaining between them.

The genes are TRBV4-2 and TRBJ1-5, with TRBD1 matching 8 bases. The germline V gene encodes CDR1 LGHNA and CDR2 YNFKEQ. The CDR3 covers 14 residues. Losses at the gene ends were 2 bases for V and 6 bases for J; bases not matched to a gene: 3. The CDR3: CASSQSTGGQPQHF. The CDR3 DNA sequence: TGTGCCAGCAGCCAAAGTACAGGGGGTCAGCCCCAGCATTTT.

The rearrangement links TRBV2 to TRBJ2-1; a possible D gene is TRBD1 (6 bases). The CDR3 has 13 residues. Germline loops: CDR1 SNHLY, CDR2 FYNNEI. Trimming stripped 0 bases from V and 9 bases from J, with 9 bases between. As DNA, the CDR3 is TGTGCCAGCAGTGAAGCCAGGGGTACTGAGCAGTTCTTC. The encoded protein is CASSEARGTEQFF. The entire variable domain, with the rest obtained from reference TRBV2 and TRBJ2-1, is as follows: EPEVTQTPSHQVTQMGQEVILRCVPISNHLYFYWYRQILGQKVEFLVSFYNNEISEKSEIFDDQFSVERPDGSNFTLKIRSTKLEDSAMYFCASSEARGTEQFFGPGTRLTVL.

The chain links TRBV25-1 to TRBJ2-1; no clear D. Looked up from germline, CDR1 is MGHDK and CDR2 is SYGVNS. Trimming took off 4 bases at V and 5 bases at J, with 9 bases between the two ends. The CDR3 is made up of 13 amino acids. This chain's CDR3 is CASSGRLNNEQFF. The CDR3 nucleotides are TGTGCCAGCAGTGGCCGACTCAACAATGAGCAGTTCTTC.

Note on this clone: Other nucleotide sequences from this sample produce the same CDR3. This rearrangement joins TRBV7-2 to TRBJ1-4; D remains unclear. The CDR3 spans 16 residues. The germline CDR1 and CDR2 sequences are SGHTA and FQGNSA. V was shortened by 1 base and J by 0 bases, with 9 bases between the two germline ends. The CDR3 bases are TGTGCCAGCAGCTTAGGCACAGTTGCAACTAATGAAAAACTGTTTTTT. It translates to CASSLGTVATNEKLFF.

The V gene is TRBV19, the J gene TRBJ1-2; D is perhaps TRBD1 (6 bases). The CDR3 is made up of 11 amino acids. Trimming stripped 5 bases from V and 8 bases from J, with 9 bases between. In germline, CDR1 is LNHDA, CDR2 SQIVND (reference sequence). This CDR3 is CASSGTLGYTF. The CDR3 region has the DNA TGTGCCAGTAGTGGGACACTAGGCTACACCTTC.

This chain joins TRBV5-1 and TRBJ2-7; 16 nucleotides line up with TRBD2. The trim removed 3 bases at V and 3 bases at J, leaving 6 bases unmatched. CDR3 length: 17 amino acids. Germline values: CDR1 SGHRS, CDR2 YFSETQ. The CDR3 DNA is TGCGCCAGCAGCTCGGGACTAGCGGGAGGGAAAAACTACGAGCAGTACTTC. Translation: CASSSGLAGGKNYEQYF.

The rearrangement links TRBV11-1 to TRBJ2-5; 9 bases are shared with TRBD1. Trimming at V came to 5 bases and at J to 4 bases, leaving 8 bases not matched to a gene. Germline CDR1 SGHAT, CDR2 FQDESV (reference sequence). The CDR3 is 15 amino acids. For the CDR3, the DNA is TGTGCCAGCAGCCGACCGGGACAGGGATTAGAGACCCAGTACTTC. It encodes CASSRPGQGLETQYF.

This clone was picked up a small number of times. The CDR3, as DNA: TGTGCCAGCAGCATCCGGACAGGGATGCAAGCAGATACGCAGTATTTT. Protein sequence: CASSIRTGMQADTQYF. J is TRBJ2-3 and V is TRBV5-8; 8 positions match TRBD1. Trimming cost V 4 bases and J 4 bases; bases outside gene matches: 11. The germline CDR1 and CDR2 sequences are SGHTS and YDEGEE. The CDR3 consists of 16 residues.

The CDR3 sequence is CASTTLAGTYNEQFF. In DNA, the CDR3 is TGCGCCAGCACCACACTAGCGGGAACCTACAATGAGCAGTTCTTC. The J gene is TRBJ2-1, the V gene TRBV5-1; 10 nucleotides agree with TRBD2. V shed 6 bases, J shed 2 bases, and the junction held 5 bases outside the gene matches. The length of the CDR3 is 15 residues. Germline CDR1 is SGHRS and CDR2 is YFSETQ.

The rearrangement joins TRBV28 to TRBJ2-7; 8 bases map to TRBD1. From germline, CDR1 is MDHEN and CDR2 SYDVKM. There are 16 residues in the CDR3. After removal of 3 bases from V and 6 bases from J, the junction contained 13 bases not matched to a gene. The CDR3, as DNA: TGTGCCAGCAGTTTTCGTGGCGGGACAGGTCTCCTCGAGCAGTACTTC. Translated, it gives CASSFRGGTGLLEQYF.

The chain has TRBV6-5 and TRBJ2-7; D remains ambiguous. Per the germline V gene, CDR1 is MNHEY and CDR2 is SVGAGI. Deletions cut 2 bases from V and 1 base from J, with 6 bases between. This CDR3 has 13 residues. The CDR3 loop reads CASSYTDSYEQYF. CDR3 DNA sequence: TGTGCCAGCAGTTACACAGATTCCTACGAGCAGTACTTC.

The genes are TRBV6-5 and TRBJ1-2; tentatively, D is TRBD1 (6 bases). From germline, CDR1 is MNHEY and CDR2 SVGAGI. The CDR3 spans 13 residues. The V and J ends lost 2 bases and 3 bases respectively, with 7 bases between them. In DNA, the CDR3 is TGTGCCAGCAGTTACGCAGGGGACTATGGCTACACCTTC. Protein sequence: CASSYAGDYGYTF.

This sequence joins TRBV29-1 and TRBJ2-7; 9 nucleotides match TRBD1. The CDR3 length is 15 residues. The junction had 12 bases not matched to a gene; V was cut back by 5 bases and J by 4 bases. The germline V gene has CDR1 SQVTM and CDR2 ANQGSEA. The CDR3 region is CSVIFGTGNGYEQYF. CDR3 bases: TGCAGCGTTATCTTCGGGACAGGGAATGGATACGAGCAGTACTTC.